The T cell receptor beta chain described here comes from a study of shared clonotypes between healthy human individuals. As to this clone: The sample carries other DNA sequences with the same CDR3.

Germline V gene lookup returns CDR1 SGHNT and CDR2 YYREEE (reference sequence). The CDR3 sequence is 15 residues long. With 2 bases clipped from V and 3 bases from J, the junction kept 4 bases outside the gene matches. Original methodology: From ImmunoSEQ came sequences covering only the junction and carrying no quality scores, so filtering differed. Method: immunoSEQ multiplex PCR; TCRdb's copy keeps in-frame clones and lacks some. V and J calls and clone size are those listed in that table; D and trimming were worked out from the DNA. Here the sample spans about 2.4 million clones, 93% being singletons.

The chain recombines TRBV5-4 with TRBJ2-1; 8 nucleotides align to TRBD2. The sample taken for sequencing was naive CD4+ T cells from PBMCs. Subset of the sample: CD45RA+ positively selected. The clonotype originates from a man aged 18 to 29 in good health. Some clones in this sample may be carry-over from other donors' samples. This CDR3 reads CASSLKLAVYNEQFF. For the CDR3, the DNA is TGTGCCAGCAGCTTAAAACTAGCGGTCTACAATGAGCAGTTCTTC.